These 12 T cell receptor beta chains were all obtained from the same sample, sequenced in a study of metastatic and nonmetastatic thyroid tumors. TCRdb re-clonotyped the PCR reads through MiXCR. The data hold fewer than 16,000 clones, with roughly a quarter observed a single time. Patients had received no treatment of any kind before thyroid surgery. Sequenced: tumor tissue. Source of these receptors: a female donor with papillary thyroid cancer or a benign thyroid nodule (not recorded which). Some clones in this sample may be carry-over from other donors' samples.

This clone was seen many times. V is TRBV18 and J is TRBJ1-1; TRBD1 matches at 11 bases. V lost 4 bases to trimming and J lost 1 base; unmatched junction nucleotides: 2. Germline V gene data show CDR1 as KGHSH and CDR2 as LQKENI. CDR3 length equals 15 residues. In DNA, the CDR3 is TGTGCCAGCTCACAAGGGACAGGGGGGAACACTGAAGCTTTCTTT. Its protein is CASSQGTGGNTEAFF.

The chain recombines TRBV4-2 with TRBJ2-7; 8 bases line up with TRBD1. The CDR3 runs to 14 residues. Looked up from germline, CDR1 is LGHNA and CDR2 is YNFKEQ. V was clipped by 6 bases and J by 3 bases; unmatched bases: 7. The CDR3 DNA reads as TGTGCCAGCAGTCGCGGACAGGGAGACTACGAGCAGTACTTC. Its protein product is CASSRGQGDYEQYF.

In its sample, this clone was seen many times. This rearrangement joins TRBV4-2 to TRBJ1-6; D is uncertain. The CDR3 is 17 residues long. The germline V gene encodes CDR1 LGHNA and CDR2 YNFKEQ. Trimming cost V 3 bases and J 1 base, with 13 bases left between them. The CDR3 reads CASSQGPAFSYNSPLHF. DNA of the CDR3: TGTGCCAGCAGCCAGGGTCCCGCTTTTTCCTATAATTCACCCCTCCACTTT.

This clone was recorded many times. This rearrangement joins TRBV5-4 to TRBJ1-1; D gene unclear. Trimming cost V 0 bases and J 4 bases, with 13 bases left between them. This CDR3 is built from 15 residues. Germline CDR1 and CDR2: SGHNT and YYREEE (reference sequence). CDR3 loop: CASSLEGVVSTEAFF. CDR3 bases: TGTGCCAGCAGCTTGGAAGGAGTGGTTAGCACTGAAGCTTTCTTT.

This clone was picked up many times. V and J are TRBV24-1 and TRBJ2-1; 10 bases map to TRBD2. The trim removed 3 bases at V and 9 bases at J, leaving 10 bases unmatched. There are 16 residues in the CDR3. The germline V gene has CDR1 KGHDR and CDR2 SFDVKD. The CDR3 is CATSDPTSGTSGEQFF. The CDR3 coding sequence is TGTGCCACCAGTGATCCCACTAGCGGGACTTCAGGTGAGCAGTTCTTC.

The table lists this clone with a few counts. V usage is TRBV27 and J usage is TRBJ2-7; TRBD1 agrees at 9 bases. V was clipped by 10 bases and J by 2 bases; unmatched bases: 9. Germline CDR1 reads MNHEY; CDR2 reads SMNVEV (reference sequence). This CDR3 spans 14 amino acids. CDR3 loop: CATRPGTGTYEQYF. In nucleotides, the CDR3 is TGTGCCACCAGACCCGGGACAGGGACCTACGAGCAGTACTTC.

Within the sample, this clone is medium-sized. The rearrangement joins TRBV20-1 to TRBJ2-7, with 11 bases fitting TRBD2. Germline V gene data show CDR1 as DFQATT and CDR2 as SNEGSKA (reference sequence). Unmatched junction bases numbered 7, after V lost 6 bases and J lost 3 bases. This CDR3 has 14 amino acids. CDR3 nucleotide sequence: TGCAGTGCACCCGGGACTAGCGGTTTCTACGAGCAGTACTTC. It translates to CSAPGTSGFYEQYF.

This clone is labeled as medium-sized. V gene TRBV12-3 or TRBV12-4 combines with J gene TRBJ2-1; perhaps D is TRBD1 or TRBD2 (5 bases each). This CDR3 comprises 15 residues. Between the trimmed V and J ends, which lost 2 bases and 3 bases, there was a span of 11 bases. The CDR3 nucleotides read TGTGCCAGCAGTTTATTTGGGGGATACTACAATGAGCAGTTCTTC. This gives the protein CASSLFGGYYNEQFF.

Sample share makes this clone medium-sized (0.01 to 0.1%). The CDR3 protein is CASSLSRTGSSYEQYF. The CDR3 DNA is TGTGCCAGCAGTTTATCAAGGACAGGGAGCTCCTACGAGCAGTACTTC. The V call is TRBV27, the J call TRBJ2-7; TRBD1 matches at 8 bases. The CDR3 totals 16 residues. Germline trimming cut 0 bases from V and 0 bases from J; bases unmatched to any gene: 4. The V gene's germline CDR1 is MNHEY and CDR2 SMNVEV (reference sequence).

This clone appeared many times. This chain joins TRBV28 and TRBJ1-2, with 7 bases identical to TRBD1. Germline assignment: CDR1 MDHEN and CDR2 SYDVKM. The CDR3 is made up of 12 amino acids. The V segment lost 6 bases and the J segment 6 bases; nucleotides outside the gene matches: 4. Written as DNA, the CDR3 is TGTGCCAGCAGCCAGGGGGGAAATGGCTACACCTTC. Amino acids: CASSQGGNGYTF.

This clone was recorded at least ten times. The DNA of the CDR3 is TGCGCCAGCAGCCAAGTACTAGCGGGCTCCTACGAGCAGTACTTC. Its protein product is CASSQVLAGSYEQYF. The chain carries TRBV4-1 and TRBJ2-7; 9 bases align to TRBD2. Trimming at V came to 1 base and at J to 0 bases, leaving 1 base not matched to a gene. This CDR3 has 15 amino acids. The germline V gene has CDR1 MGHRA and CDR2 YSYEKL.

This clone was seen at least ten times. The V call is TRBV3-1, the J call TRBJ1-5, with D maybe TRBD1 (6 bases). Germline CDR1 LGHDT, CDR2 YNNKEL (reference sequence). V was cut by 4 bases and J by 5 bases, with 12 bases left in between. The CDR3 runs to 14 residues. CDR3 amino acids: CASSRTGQDQPQHF. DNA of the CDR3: TGTGCCAGCAGCCGAACAGGGCAAGATCAGCCCCAGCATTTT. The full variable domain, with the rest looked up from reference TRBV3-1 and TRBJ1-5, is DTAVSQTPKYLVTQMGNDKSIKCEQNLGHDTMYWYKQDSKKFLKIMFSYNNKELIINETVPNRFSPKSPDKAHLNLHINSLELGDSAVYFCASSRTGQDQPQHFGDGTRLSIL.